These 29 T cell receptor beta chains originate from one sample sequenced in a study of cytomegalovirus exposure and HLA in healthy donors. Primers: 60 Vbeta forward and 13 Jbeta reverse. This table comes from immunoSEQ multiplex PCR, and its TCRdb copy is limited to in-frame clones, with some not included. The repertoire includes 200,000 to 250,000 clones, approximately 82% of them detected once, and over 0.5% sits in the top ten. Source material: PBMCs. All receptors derive from a woman aged 40 to 55 in good health and CMV-seronegative.

The genes are TRBV19 and TRBJ2-6, with 7 bases that match TRBD1. Trimming at V came to 5 bases and at J to 4 bases, leaving 8 bases not matched to a gene. The CDR3 spans 16 residues. The V gene's germline CDR1 is LNHDA and CDR2 SQIVND (reference sequence). The chain's CDR3 is CASSPRQGSGANVLTF. CDR3 coding DNA: TGTGCCAGTAGTCCCAGACAGGGATCAGGGGCCAACGTCCTGACTTTC. Full variable domain (outside the CDR3, taken from reference TRBV19 and TRBJ2-6): DGGITQSPKYLFRKEGQNVTLSCEQNLNHDAMYWYRQDPGQGLRLIYYSQIVNDFQKGDIAEGYSVSREKKESFPLTVTSAQKNPTAFYLCASSPRQGSGANVLTFGAGSRLTVL.

Worth noting for this clone: This same CDR3 is encoded by further DNA sequences in the sample. The CDR3 region is CASSLDGGSNQPQHF. CDR3 DNA: TGCGCCAGCAGCTTGGACGGGGGGAGCAATCAGCCCCAGCATTTT. J is TRBJ1-5 and V is TRBV5-1; a possible D gene is TRBD1 (5 bases). The V gene lost 0 bases and the J gene lost 1 base, with 8 bases spanning the gap. There are 15 residues in the CDR3. Germline lookup yields CDR1 SGHRS and CDR2 YFSETQ.

Of note for this clone: One end of the junction varies from germline; a read error may be responsible. This specimen includes other DNA sequences encoding the same CDR3. The rearrangement uses TRBV29-1 and TRBJ1-1; no definite D call. The CDR3 runs to 14 residues. The germline V gene encodes CDR1 SQVTM and CDR2 ANQGSEA. The CDR3 sequence: CSVSFDISDTEAFF. The DNA for the CDR3 is TGCAGCGTTTCCTTTGACATATCCGACACTGAGGCTTTCTTT.

This clone was counted ten times or more. This chain joins TRBV11-2 and TRBJ2-1; 7 nucleotides line up with TRBD1. The V gene end was trimmed by 6 bases and the J gene end by 2 bases; junction bases not matched to a gene: 10. Germline CDR1 and CDR2: SGHAT and FQNNGV. The CDR3 is 16 amino acids. The CDR3 loop is CASRPSGTAPYNEQFF. CDR3 coding DNA: TGTGCCAGCAGACCTTCCGGGACAGCGCCCTACAATGAGCAGTTCTTC.

The CDR3: CASSPGANEQFF. CDR3 DNA: TGTGCCAGCTCACCGGGGGCTAATGAGCAGTTCTTC. This chain joins TRBV18 and TRBJ2-1; D may be TRBD1 (6 bases). V was cut by 3 bases and J by 7 bases, with 7 bases left in between. This CDR3 is built from 12 residues. Per the germline V gene, CDR1 is KGHSH and CDR2 is LQKENI.

The V gene is TRBV9, the J gene TRBJ2-2; D gene uncertain. This CDR3 region has 15 residues. The V gene's germline CDR1 is SGDLS and CDR2 YYNGEE. Trimming pared 0 bases from V and 1 base from J, leaving 7 bases between. The CDR3 coding sequence is TGTGCCAGCAGCGTAGACAGAAAGAACACCGGGGAGCTGTTTTTT. Translation gives CASSVDRKNTGELFF.

The rearrangement joins TRBV15 to TRBJ2-1; D may be TRBD2 (6 bases). The CDR3 spans 14 residues. Trimming shortened V by 0 bases and J by 9 bases, and 12 bases separated the two germline ends. Germline-derived CDR1 and CDR2 are LNHNV and YYDKDF (reference sequence). DNA of the CDR3: TGTGCCACCAGCAGAGATCCTGGGCGGGGTGAGCAGTTCTTC. It codes for CATSRDPGRGEQFF.

This clone was found once. J is TRBJ1-2 and V is TRBV5-1; TRBD1 agrees at 10 bases. The germline CDR1 and CDR2 sequences are SGHRS and YFSETQ. This CDR3 region has 15 residues. The trim removed 3 bases at V and 7 bases at J, leaving 9 bases unmatched. For the CDR3, the DNA is TGCGCCAGCAGCTCCCAGACAGGGGGCGCGATTGGCTACACCTTC. This gives the protein CASSSQTGGAIGYTF.

This sequence joins TRBV11-2 and TRBJ1-1; D remains unclear. The V and J ends lost 0 bases and 3 bases respectively, with 5 bases between them. This CDR3 is 13 amino acids long. The germline CDR1 and CDR2 sequences are SGHAT and FQNNGV. CDR3 amino acids: CASSLDSYTEAFF. CDR3 bases: TGTGCCAGCAGCTTAGATTCGTACACTGAAGCTTTCTTT.

This chain uses TRBV7-2 with TRBJ2-7, with TRBD2 matching over 11 bases. The CDR3 length is 16 residues. J was trimmed by 5 bases and V by 5 bases; bases with no gene match: 11. Looked up from germline, CDR1 is SGHTA and CDR2 is FQGNSA. The CDR3 DNA reads as TGTGCCAGCAGCATCATGCGCGGGACTAGCGGAGACGAGCAGTACTTC. It codes for CASSIMRGTSGDEQYF.

The chain employs TRBV9 and TRBJ2-2; D may be TRBD2 (6 bases). Trimming left V 3 bases short and J 5 bases short, with 14 bases between. The V gene's germline CDR1 is SGDLS and CDR2 YYNGEE. The CDR3 has 15 amino acids. CDR3 sequence (DNA): TGTGCCAGCAGCGACACTTCTGCGGGGACCGGGGAGCTGTTTTTT. It encodes CASSDTSAGTGELFF.

This chain uses TRBV6-1 with TRBJ1-6; a weak D match, TRBD1 (6 bases). This CDR3 has 15 residues. With 2 bases removed from V and 7 bases from J, the gap between germline ends came to 12 bases. Germline assignment: CDR1 MNHNS and CDR2 SASEGT. CDR3 sequence (DNA): TGTGCCAGCAGTGAATGGGGGCTGCCGAATTCACCCCTCCACTTT. As protein: CASSEWGLPNSPLHF.

V usage is TRBV2 and J usage is TRBJ1-5; 7 bases fit TRBD1. Germline assignment: CDR1 SNHLY and CDR2 FYNNEI. J lost 0 bases, V lost 6 bases, and 5 bases had no gene match. CDR3 length: 15 residues. The DNA for the CDR3 is TGTGCCAGCAGGGCCAACAGGGGTAGCAATCAGCCCCAGCATTTT. Its translation: CASRANRGSNQPQHF.

The chain recombines TRBV4-1 with TRBJ1-1; 11 bases are a match to TRBD1. The germline V gene encodes CDR1 MGHRA and CDR2 YSYEKL. Trimming took 2 bases from V and 5 from J; bases not matched to a gene: 4. CDR3 length equals 15 residues. The CDR3 DNA follows: TGCGCCAGCAGCCAACCGGGACAGGGGGATACTGAAGCTTTCTTT. Its protein product is CASSQPGQGDTEAFF.

The rearrangement joins TRBV12-5 to TRBJ2-2, with a tentative D call TRBD2 (6 bases). The ends were cut back, 4 bases at V and 3 bases at J, with 12 bases in the middle. Germline lookup yields CDR1 LGHNT and CDR2 FRNRAP. The CDR3 is 15 residues long. CDR3 residues: CASGWRGGHTGELFF. The DNA of the CDR3 is TGTGCTAGTGGTTGGCGTGGAGGGCACACCGGGGAGCTGTTTTTT.

The rearrangement uses TRBV29-1 and TRBJ1-2; perhaps TRBD1 as D (6 bases). CDR1 and CDR2 from the germline V gene are SQVTM and ANQGSEA. Deletions cut 7 bases from V and 3 bases from J, with 18 bases between. CDR3 length: 14 amino acids. CDR3 in amino acids: CSAVGRGRDYGYTF. For the CDR3, the DNA is TGCAGCGCGGTTGGCAGGGGTAGGGACTATGGCTACACCTTC.

This chain joins TRBV19 and TRBJ1-5; TRBD1 agrees at 7 bases. The CDR3 has 13 residues. CDR1 LNHDA and CDR2 SQIVND come from the germline V gene (reference sequence). The ends lost 4 bases at V and 6 bases at J; junction bases unmatched: 3. CDR3 DNA sequence: TGTGCCAGTAGTAGGACAGGTTTTCAGCCCCAGCATTTT. This encodes CASSRTGFQPQHF.

The chain recombines TRBV6-1 with TRBJ1-6, with D tentatively TRBD1 (6 bases). The CDR3 spans 14 residues. In germline, CDR1 is MNHNS, CDR2 SASEGT. The V end lost 7 bases, the J end lost 10 bases, and 17 bases lay between the germline ends. CDR3 nucleotides: TGTGCCAGCATATTGGCACAGGGTAGATCACCCCTCCACTTT. Its protein product is CASILAQGRSPLHF.

The V gene is TRBV5-8, the J gene TRBJ2-2; D is possibly TRBD2 (6 bases). There are 18 residues in the CDR3. V was clipped by 4 bases and J by 2 bases, with 21 bases between them. Germline lookup yields CDR1 SGHTS and CDR2 YDEGEE. DNA of the CDR3: TGTGCCAGCAGCCCTATACGAGACCGGGGGATCAACACCGGGGAGCTGTTTTTT. Protein: CASSPIRDRGINTGELFF.

The chain links TRBV4-1 to TRBJ2-2; no reliable D call. The V end lost 0 bases, the J end lost 0 bases, and 5 bases lay between the germline ends. From germline, CDR1 is MGHRA and CDR2 YSYEKL. The CDR3 runs to 15 residues. The CDR3 loop reads CASSQERTNTGELFF. The CDR3 DNA is TGCGCCAGCAGCCAAGAGAGGACGAACACCGGGGAGCTGTTTTTT.

V and J are TRBV4-1 and TRBJ1-2; TRBD1 might be the D (6 bases). Germline V gene data show CDR1 as MGHRA and CDR2 as YSYEKL. There are 13 residues in the CDR3. Trimming took 4 bases from V and 6 from J, leaving 12 bases between them. CDR3 loop: CASSPVEGDGYTF. In nucleotides, the CDR3 is TGCGCCAGCAGCCCTGTAGAGGGGGATGGCTACACCTTC.

The chain links TRBV6-6 to TRBJ1-2, with 9 bases identical to TRBD1. The V gene's germline CDR1 is MNHNY and CDR2 SVGAGI (reference sequence). The J segment lost 6 bases and the V segment lost 5 bases, leaving 7 bases of the junction unmatched. The CDR3 is 14 amino acids. Here the CDR3 DNA reads TGTGCCAGCAGTCCTACCGGGACAGGGAATGGCTACACCTTC. Translation: CASSPTGTGNGYTF.

The chain is built from TRBV7-8 and TRBJ2-1, with 7 bases identical to TRBD1. The J segment lost 3 bases and the V segment lost 5 bases, leaving 4 bases of the junction unmatched. This CDR3 spans 14 amino acids. Per the germline V gene, CDR1 is SGHVS and CDR2 is FQNEAQ. Here the CDR3 DNA reads TGTGCCAGCAGCCAGTCAGGGGGCTACAATGAGCAGTTCTTC. Protein product: CASSQSGGYNEQFF.

The chain recombines TRBV7-2 with TRBJ1-2; no clear D. V was shortened by 5 bases and J by 3 bases, with 10 bases between the two germline ends. CDR1 is SGHTA and CDR2 is FQGNSA in the germline V gene. CDR3 length equals 13 residues. The CDR3: CASSDDMDYGYTF. DNA for the CDR3: TGTGCCAGCAGCGACGACATGGACTATGGCTACACCTTC.

The chain is built from TRBV5-1 and TRBJ2-7, with a possible D match to TRBD1 (7 bases). The CDR3 runs to 15 residues. Per germline, CDR1 SGHRS and CDR2 YFSETQ. The V and J ends lost 4 bases and 0 bases respectively, with 14 bases between them. CDR3 sequence reads: CASSRGTASSYEQYF. The CDR3 DNA reads TGCGCCAGCAGCCGCGGGACAGCAAGCTCCTACGAGCAGTACTTC. Full variable domain (remainder filled in from reference TRBV5-1 and TRBJ2-7): KAGVTQTPRYLIKTRGQQVTLSCSPISGHRSVSWYQQTPGQGLQFLFEYFSETQRNKGNFPGRFSGRQFSNSRSEMNVSTLELGDSALYLCASSRGTASSYEQYFGPGTRLTVT.

DNA for the CDR3: TGTGCCAGCAGCTTATTGGGCCTCGGGGGGACTGAAGCTTTCTTT. It translates to CASSLLGLGGTEAFF. The chain carries TRBV5-4 and TRBJ1-1; tentative D call: TRBD1 (5 bases). CDR3 length: 15 amino acids. Germline V lookup: CDR1 SGHNT, CDR2 YYREEE (reference sequence). V was clipped by 2 bases and J by 5 bases, with 16 bases between them. The whole variable domain, filled in from reference TRBV5-4 and TRBJ1-1, reads ETGVTQSPTHLIKTRGQQVTLRCSSQSGHNTVSWYQQALGQGPQFIFQYYREEENGRGNFPPRFSGLQFPNYSSELNVNALELDDSALYLCASSLLGLGGTEAFFGQGTRLTVV.

The chain employs TRBV30 and TRBJ1-2; possible D gene TRBD1, 5 bases. V gave up 2 bases and J gave up 4 bases, with 11 bases separating them. Germline V gene lookup returns CDR1 GTSNPN and CDR2 SVGIG (reference sequence). CDR3 length equals 13 residues. The DNA of the CDR3 is TGTGCCTGGAGTCCGGGGAGGGGCTATGGCTACACCTTC. Translated: CAWSPGRGYGYTF.

The chain links TRBV29-1 to TRBJ2-1; TRBD1 might be the D (6 bases). The CDR3 is made up of 15 amino acids. Germline V gives CDR1 SQVTM, CDR2 ANQGSEA. The V end lost 4 bases, the J end lost 9 bases, and 22 bases lay between the germline ends. The CDR3 reads CSVVPGQLPFSEQFF. The CDR3, as DNA: TGCAGCGTTGTGCCGGGACAACTACCCTTTAGTGAGCAGTTCTTC.

The chain couples TRBV29-1 to TRBJ2-3, with D hard to call. Germline lookup yields CDR1 SQVTM and CDR2 ANQGSEA. This CDR3 has 13 residues. V shed 5 bases and J shed 0 bases, with 9 bases lying between them. The CDR3 nucleotides read TGCAGCGTTCGGGTCTCTAGCACAGATACGCAGTATTTT. Its protein product is CSVRVSSTDTQYF.